The 29 T cell receptor beta chains below come from one sample, sequenced in a study of T cell changes during pregnancy in multiple sclerosis. The method was immunoSEQ multiplex PCR; TCRdb's version includes in-frame clones alone and lacks a portion of them. The sample holds about 80,000 clones, roughly 94% seen once. Material: peripheral blood, obtained before pregnancy. Receptors originate from a female donor with multiple sclerosis, enrolled in a pregnancy study.

The genes are TRBV7-2 and TRBJ2-7; the D gene is possibly TRBD2 (6 bases). With 5 bases removed from V and 7 bases from J, the gap between germline ends came to 18 bases. The CDR3 is 14 residues long. The germline V gene has CDR1 SGHTA and CDR2 FQGNSA. The CDR3 region is CASSHGGPPGEQYF. CDR3 coding DNA: TGTGCCAGCAGCCACGGGGGTCCCCCGGGTGAGCAGTACTTC.

The chain recombines TRBV29-1 with TRBJ2-7, with D possibly matching TRBD1 (5 bases). The CDR3 is 13 residues long. Trimming removed 5 bases at V and 6 bases at J, with 17 bases between. Germline assignment: CDR1 SQVTM and CDR2 ANQGSEA. The CDR3 DNA sequence: TGCAGCGTTTTGGGGCAGGGTTATAGCGAGCAGTACTTC. Translation gives CSVLGQGYSEQYF.

In its sample, this clone was seen once. The chain links TRBV7-9 to TRBJ1-2; D remains unclear. This CDR3 region has 14 residues. Germline V lookup: CDR1 SEHNR, CDR2 FQNEAQ (reference sequence). The V gene lost 1 base and the J gene lost 7 bases, with 13 bases spanning the gap. CDR3: CASSLVADRRGYTF. CDR3 bases: TGTGCCAGCAGCTTAGTAGCAGACCGGCGTGGCTACACCTTC. The full variable domain, with the rest looked up from reference TRBV7-9 and TRBJ1-2, is DTGVSQNPRHKITKRGQNVTFRCDPISEHNRLYWYRQTLGQGPEFLTYFQNEAQLEKSRLLSDRFSAERPKGSFSTLEIQRTEQGDSAMYLCASSLVADRRGYTFGSGTRLTVV.

V is TRBV4-1 and J is TRBJ2-2, with 8 bases lining up with TRBD2. Germline loops: CDR1 MGHRA, CDR2 YSYEKL. V lost 0 bases, J lost 3 bases, and 3 bases stayed unmatched. The CDR3 is 16 residues long. DNA for the CDR3: TGCGCCAGCAGCCAAGACTCTAGCGGGTACACCGGGGAGCTGTTTTTT. Protein product: CASSQDSSGYTGELFF.

The J gene is TRBJ2-5, the V gene TRBV7-8; TRBD1 is a possible D gene (5 bases). V dropped 1 base and J dropped 5 bases, with 14 bases sitting between them. The CDR3 extends over 15 amino acids. Germline CDR1 SGHVS, CDR2 FQNEAQ. For the CDR3, the DNA is TGTGCCAGCAGCTTAGGATTCAGGGCCGAGGAGACCCAGTACTTC. This encodes CASSLGFRAEETQYF.

V gene TRBV5-4 combines with J gene TRBJ2-3; D is unresolved. Trimming left V 9 bases short and J 0 bases short, with 11 bases between. The CDR3 has 13 residues. CDR1 is SGHNT, CDR2 YYREEE, per germline (reference sequence). CDR3 amino acids: CATLTSSTDTQYF. The CDR3 nucleotides are TGTGCCACCCTAACGTCTAGCACAGATACGCAGTATTTT.

The chain has TRBV15 and TRBJ2-7; weak D call: TRBD2 (6 bases). The CDR3 loop spans 14 amino acids. CDR1 is LNHNV, CDR2 YYDKDF, per germline (reference sequence). V shed 1 base and J shed 3 bases, with 10 bases lying between them. This CDR3 is CATSRGLGYYEQYF. The CDR3 nucleotides read TGTGCCACCAGCAGAGGACTAGGTTACTACGAGCAGTACTTC.

V gene TRBV7-9 combines with J gene TRBJ1-2; D perhaps matches TRBD1 (6 bases). The V end was cut by 2 bases, the J end by 6 bases, with 10 bases between. The CDR3 contains 13 residues. CDR1 and CDR2 (germline): SEHNR, FQNEAQ (reference sequence). CDR3 amino acids: CASSLPTGHGYTF. DNA of the CDR3: TGTGCCAGCAGCTTACCTACAGGGCATGGCTACACCTTC. Looking up the rest from reference TRBV7-9 and TRBJ1-2 gives the full variable domain: DTGVSQNPRHKITKRGQNVTFRCDPISEHNRLYWYRQTLGQGPEFLTYFQNEAQLEKSRLLSDRFSAERPKGSFSTLEIQRTEQGDSAMYLCASSLPTGHGYTFGSGTRLTVV.

This clone has only one observation. This chain links TRBV30 with TRBJ2-3, with 9 nucleotides matching TRBD2. Germline CDR1 is GTSNPN and CDR2 is SVGIG (reference sequence). The CDR3 length is 17 residues. Trimming took 4 bases from V and 4 from J; bases not matched to a gene: 15. The CDR3: CAWTRGTSRPRADTQYF. In DNA, the CDR3 is TGTGCCTGGACCCGCGGGACTAGCCGGCCTCGAGCAGATACGCAGTATTTT.

This chain joins TRBV28 and TRBJ2-3; D possibly corresponds to TRBD1 (5 bases). The CDR3 covers 19 residues. V was pared by 2 bases and J by 1 base, with 22 bases between. Germline V gene sequence: CDR1 MDHEN, CDR2 SYDVKM. The chain's CDR3 is CASSLKDIGLLTRTDTQYF. CDR3 DNA: TGTGCCAGCAGTTTAAAGGACATCGGCTTACTAACCCGCACAGATACGCAGTATTTT.

This chain joins TRBV19 and TRBJ2-5, with D perhaps matching TRBD2 (5 bases). The CDR3 length is 16 residues. Germline CDR1 LNHDA, CDR2 SQIVND (reference sequence). The V gene lost 5 bases and the J gene lost 6 bases, with 22 bases spanning the gap. The CDR3 nucleotides read TGTGCCAGTAGTTCCCGCATAGCCGAGTGGGAGAAGACCCAGTACTTC. It encodes CASSSRIAEWEKTQYF.

The chain uses TRBV27 and TRBJ2-7, with 7 bases matching TRBD2. This CDR3 contains 18 residues. J was trimmed by 2 bases and V by 4 bases; bases with no gene match: 17. Germline V lookup: CDR1 MNHEY, CDR2 SMNVEV (reference sequence). CDR3 coding DNA: TGTGCCAGCAGTTCCCATTTTAGGTCGGGACTAACCGCCTACGAGCAGTACTTC. Amino acids: CASSSHFRSGLTAYEQYF.

This sequence joins TRBV28 and TRBJ1-2, with 8 positions matching TRBD1. This CDR3 region has 16 residues. With V trimmed by 5 bases and J by 0 bases, 8 bases remained unmatched. Germline CDR1 reads MDHEN; CDR2 reads SYDVKM. The CDR3 DNA sequence: TGTGCCAGCAGTACACCGGGACAGGCAGCTAACTATGGCTACACCTTC. Encoded protein: CASSTPGQAANYGYTF.

V usage is TRBV10-2 and J usage is TRBJ1-1; tentative D call: TRBD1 (6 bases). The CDR3 is 13 amino acids. The V and J ends lost 4 bases and 6 bases respectively, with 12 bases between them. Germline V CDR1 and CDR2: WSHSY, SAAADI. The CDR3: CASSVGGRAEAFF. CDR3 coding DNA: TGCGCCAGCAGTGTAGGGGGTCGCGCTGAAGCTTTCTTT.

V is TRBV19 and J is TRBJ1-5, with 8 nucleotides matching TRBD1. The CDR3 has 15 residues. Germline loops: CDR1 LNHDA, CDR2 SQIVND (reference sequence). The J segment lost 5 bases and the V segment lost 5 bases, leaving 8 bases of the junction unmatched. In DNA form, the CDR3 reads TGTGCCAGTAGTGTGGACCGGGACAGGCATCAGCCCCAGCATTTT. Encoded protein: CASSVDRDRHQPQHF.

This chain links TRBV29-1 with TRBJ2-6; 7 nucleotides match TRBD2. J was trimmed by 4 bases and V by 5 bases; bases with no gene match: 20. The CDR3 spans 19 residues. The germline CDR1 and CDR2 sequences are SQVTM and ANQGSEA. The CDR3 sequence is CSVQTQRQGGVQGANVLTF. DNA for the CDR3: TGCAGCGTTCAGACACAACGTCAGGGAGGGGTGCAAGGGGCCAACGTCCTGACTTTC.

The rearrangement uses TRBV2 and TRBJ2-7, with D maybe TRBD1 (5 bases). Germline V CDR1 and CDR2: SNHLY, FYNNEI. The CDR3 spans 13 residues. V was shortened by 7 bases and J by 6 bases, with 16 bases between the two germline ends. The CDR3 loop is CASNTLQRGEQYF. In DNA form, the CDR3 reads TGTGCCAGCAACACCCTACAAAGGGGCGAGCAGTACTTC. The full variable domain, with the rest looked up from reference TRBV2 and TRBJ2-7, is EPEVTQTPSHQVTQMGQEVILRCVPISNHLYFYWYRQILGQKVEFLVSFYNNEISEKSEIFDDQFSVERPDGSNFTLKIRSTKLEDSAMYFCASNTLQRGEQYFGPGTRLTVT.

The rearrangement uses TRBV28 and TRBJ1-5; possibly TRBD1 for D (6 bases). Germline V gives CDR1 MDHEN, CDR2 SYDVKM. The V end lost 3 bases, the J end lost 9 bases, and 15 bases lay between the germline ends. The CDR3 is 14 residues long. The CDR3 here is CASSFDWGGRPQHF. The CDR3 DNA follows: TGTGCCAGCAGTTTTGATTGGGGGGGCCGGCCCCAGCATTTT.

In nucleotides, the CDR3 is TGCGCCAGCAAGGGAGGAGGACAGGGGAGGGGAGAGACCCAGTACTTC. Protein sequence: CASKGGGQGRGETQYF. This chain links TRBV5-1 with TRBJ2-5, with 9 bases matching TRBD1. V lost 6 bases and J lost 4; bases outside the gene matches: 13. Germline CDR1 reads SGHRS; CDR2 reads YFSETQ. The CDR3 spans 16 residues.

V gene TRBV7-6 combines with J gene TRBJ2-7; TRBD1 agrees at 10 bases. The CDR3 is 14 amino acids. V shed 4 bases and J 5 bases; nucleotides not matched to a gene: 5. Germline V gives CDR1 SGHVS, CDR2 FNYEAQ. The CDR3 is CASSSGTGDHEQYF. The DNA for the CDR3 is TGTGCCAGCAGCTCAGGGACAGGGGATCACGAGCAGTACTTC.

The chain links TRBV15 to TRBJ2-3; 10 bases match TRBD1. Trimming at V came to 1 base and at J to 5 bases, leaving 6 bases not matched to a gene. Germline values: CDR1 LNHNV, CDR2 YYDKDF (reference sequence). The CDR3 extends over 16 amino acids. The CDR3 reads CATSRASGTGEDTQYF. In DNA form, the CDR3 reads TGTGCCACCAGCAGAGCCTCTGGGACAGGGGAAGATACGCAGTATTTT.

Points on this clone: This same CDR3 is encoded by further DNA sequences in the sample. V usage is TRBV19 and J usage is TRBJ2-3; no reliable D call. Germline assignment: CDR1 LNHDA and CDR2 SQIVND (reference sequence). The V end lost 1 base, the J end lost 0 bases, and 8 bases lay between the germline ends. The CDR3 runs 15 residues. CDR3: CASSIGGGSTDTQYF. The CDR3 DNA reads as TGTGCCAGTAGTATAGGAGGTGGTAGCACAGATACGCAGTATTTT.

V usage is TRBV5-6 and J usage is TRBJ2-5, with D perhaps matching TRBD1 (5 bases). The CDR3 totals 15 residues. Germline-derived CDR1 and CDR2 are SGHDT and YYEEEE. Trimming stripped 0 bases from V and 3 bases from J, with 12 bases between. DNA for the CDR3: TGTGCCAGCAGCTTGGAGGGGCAGGGTAAAGAGACCCAGTACTTC. Translation gives CASSLEGQGKETQYF. Full variable domain (missing parts from reference TRBV5-6 and TRBJ2-5): DAGVTQSPTHLIKTRGQQVTLRCSPKSGHDTVSWYQQALGQGPQFIFQYYEEEERQRGNFPDRFSGHQFPNYSSELNVNALLLGDSALYLCASSLEGQGKETQYFGPGTRLLVL.

The chain has TRBV5-1 and TRBJ2-5; TRBD2 matches at 16 bases. The ends lost 0 bases at V and 2 bases at J; junction bases unmatched: 4. This CDR3 has 18 amino acids. Germline V gives CDR1 SGHRS, CDR2 YFSETQ. In DNA, the CDR3 is TGCGCCAGCAGCTTGGAGGGACTAGCGGGAGGGGGTCAAGAGACCCAGTACTTC. Its protein product is CASSLEGLAGGGQETQYF. Variable domain in full (rest from reference TRBV5-1 and TRBJ2-5): KAGVTQTPRYLIKTRGQQVTLSCSPISGHRSVSWYQQTPGQGLQFLFEYFSETQRNKGNFPGRFSGRQFSNSRSEMNVSTLELGDSALYLCASSLEGLAGGGQETQYFGPGTRLLVL.

The V gene is TRBV28, the J gene TRBJ2-2, with D possibly being TRBD1 (6 bases). V lost 6 bases to trimming and J lost 12 bases, with 23 bases between them. Germline loops: CDR1 MDHEN, CDR2 SYDVKM. This CDR3 comprises 15 residues. The CDR3 reads CASSPRGRAHGKLFF. The CDR3 DNA sequence: TGTGCCAGCAGCCCCAGGGGCAGGGCCCACGGAAAGCTGTTTTTT.

The chain couples TRBV28 to TRBJ2-3, with 11 bases identical to TRBD1. With V trimmed by 5 bases and J by 5 bases, 3 bases remained unmatched. The CDR3 contains 14 residues. Germline CDR1 MDHEN, CDR2 SYDVKM. The CDR3 loop reads CASSRDRGGDTQYF. Here the CDR3 DNA reads TGTGCCAGCAGTCGGGACAGGGGGGGAGATACGCAGTATTTT. Drawing the rest from reference TRBV28 and TRBJ2-3, the complete variable domain is DVKVTQSSRYLVKRTGEKVFLECVQDMDHENMFWYRQDPGLGLRLIYFSYDVKMKEKGDIPEGYSVSREKKERFSLILESASTNQTSMYLCASSRDRGGDTQYFGPGTRLTVL.

V is TRBV28 and J is TRBJ1-4; D call uncertain. Looked up from germline, CDR1 is MDHEN and CDR2 is SYDVKM. The CDR3 loop spans 15 amino acids. V was clipped by 7 bases and J by 1 base, with 13 bases between them. Here the CDR3 DNA reads TGTGCCAGCAACACAAGACGACTAACTAATGAAAAACTGTTTTTT. Its protein product is CASNTRRLTNEKLFF.

This chain uses TRBV27 with TRBJ2-7; the D is unclear. The CDR3 runs 13 residues. The ends were cut back, 4 bases at V and 2 bases at J, with 9 bases in the middle. Germline assignment: CDR1 MNHEY and CDR2 SMNVEV (reference sequence). The CDR3 protein is CASSSSATYEQYF. Written as DNA, the CDR3 is TGTGCCAGCAGTTCGAGCGCTACCTACGAGCAGTACTTC.

The chain joins TRBV19 to TRBJ2-7; 14 bases align to TRBD2. This CDR3 is built from 16 residues. J lost 5 bases, V lost 6 bases, and 9 bases had no gene match. Germline CDR1 LNHDA, CDR2 SQIVND (reference sequence). CDR3 region: CASRPGLAGAADEQYF. The CDR3 nucleotides read TGTGCCAGTAGACCGGGACTAGCGGGAGCGGCCGACGAGCAGTACTTC.